This T cell receptor (beta chain) is from a study of T-cell memory formation after mild COVID-19 listed by TCRdb under 2021. Notes on the research overall: Most TCR sequence clusters were specific to one of the two donors. In a couple of donors, T-cell clones that expanded and contracted after mild COVID-19 were followed by sequencing TCRalpha and TCRbeta repertoires longitudinally. Two young, previously healthy adult volunteers, one female and one male, were included in the cohort. Overall results and qualifications from the work: Whether the second-wave clones peaking on day 37 were SARS-CoV-2 specific was not confirmed. Some responding clones were found in pre-infection memory, which suggests that pre-existing cross-reactive memory T cells took part in the SARS-CoV-2 response. Contracting CD4+ clones turned up mainly in the CM and EM memory subsets, whereas EMRA was where CD8+ clones were enriched. Balanced CD4/CD8 phenotypes were observed for clones contracting from day 15 to 85, whereas a bias towards CD4+ was observed for a second wave of clones expanding from day 15 to 37. The study included only a couple of mild cases, and larger cohorts that include severe cases with pre-infection samples were judged to be necessary.

PBMCs were isolated by Ficoll-Paque density gradient centrifugation. This clonotype was observed a handful of times. Its antigen remains undetermined. No quality values exist for individual bases; no much larger clone is one base distant. Sequencing used an Illumina NovaSeq 6000. TCRalpha and TCRbeta cDNA libraries were built by 5'RACE with constant-segment primers, adding sample barcodes and unique molecular identifiers. RNA was extracted from every sample with Trizol reagent. The libraries were amplified in two PCR steps, and the second step added a second sample barcode and Illumina TruSeq adapters. Sequencing of the libraries was done on an Illumina NovaSeq, producing 2 x 150 bp paired-end reads. The study's processing was this. The reads were demultiplexed and collapsed into UMI-guided consensus sequences using migec v1.2.7. Using mixcr v2.1.11, UMI consensuses were aligned to TRA and TRB V and J templates and then assembled into clonotypes. Expanded or contracted clonotypes were those called significant by both edgeR and NoisET, with noise models trained on biological replicates. For edgeR calls, the cutoffs were a false discovery rate-adjusted p below 0.01 and a log2 fold-change threshold of 1. As an exploratory analysis of dynamics, max-normalized trajectories of the 1000 most abundant clonotypes were examined with PCA combined with hierarchical clustering. Separately sequenced CD4+ and CD8+ repertoires were used to assign a CD4 or CD8 phenotype to each responding clone. TCRdb itself trimmed the public reads at Q25 with fastp, ran MiXCR and retained productive beta chains. Identical CDR3 proteins give one entry, which carries the most common genes and DNA. V and J calls and clone size were set by TCRdb, not the authors. Here the sample has 300,000 to 400,000 distinct CDR3 sequences; approximately 15% occur a single time. About 22% of the sample comes from the top ten.

The sample consisted of PBMCs or a T cell subset sorted from them (not recorded which). The receptor was isolated from a man between 18 and 29 years old who had mild COVID-19 (a few samples of this study predate the infection). The sample titles of this study are shuffled in the database, so cell type and time point are left out; the donor was told from shared clones.

The CDR3: CASRSTSGGWTQYF. The DNA is TGTGCCAGCAGGTCCACTAGCGGGGGCTGGACCCAGTACTTC. Rearrangement joined TRBV12-3 or TRBV12-4 to TRBJ2-5; 11 nucleotides in the junction match TRBD2. From the cysteine up to the phenylalanine, the CDR3 has a length of 14 residues. Only the CDR3 DNA stays, 42 bases, in frame from base 1. V lost 6 bases and J lost 7 bases, and the count of bases not matched to a germline gene is 7.